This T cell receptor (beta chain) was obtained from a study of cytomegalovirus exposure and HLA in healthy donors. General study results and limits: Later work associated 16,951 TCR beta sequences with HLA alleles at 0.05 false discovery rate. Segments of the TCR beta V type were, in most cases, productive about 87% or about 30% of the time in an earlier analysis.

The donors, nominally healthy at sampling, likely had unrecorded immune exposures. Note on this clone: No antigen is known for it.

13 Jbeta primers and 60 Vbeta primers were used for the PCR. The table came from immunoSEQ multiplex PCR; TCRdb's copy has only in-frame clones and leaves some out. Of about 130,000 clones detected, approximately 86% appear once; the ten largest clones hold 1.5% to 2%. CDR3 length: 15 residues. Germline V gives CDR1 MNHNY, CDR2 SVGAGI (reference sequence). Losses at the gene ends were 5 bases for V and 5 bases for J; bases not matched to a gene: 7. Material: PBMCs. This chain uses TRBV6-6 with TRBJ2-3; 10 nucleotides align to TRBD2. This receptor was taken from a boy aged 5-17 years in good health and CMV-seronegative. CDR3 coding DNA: TGTGCCAGCAGTCCCGAGCGGGAGGGCGAAGATACGCAGTATTTT. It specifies CASSPEREGEDTQYF.